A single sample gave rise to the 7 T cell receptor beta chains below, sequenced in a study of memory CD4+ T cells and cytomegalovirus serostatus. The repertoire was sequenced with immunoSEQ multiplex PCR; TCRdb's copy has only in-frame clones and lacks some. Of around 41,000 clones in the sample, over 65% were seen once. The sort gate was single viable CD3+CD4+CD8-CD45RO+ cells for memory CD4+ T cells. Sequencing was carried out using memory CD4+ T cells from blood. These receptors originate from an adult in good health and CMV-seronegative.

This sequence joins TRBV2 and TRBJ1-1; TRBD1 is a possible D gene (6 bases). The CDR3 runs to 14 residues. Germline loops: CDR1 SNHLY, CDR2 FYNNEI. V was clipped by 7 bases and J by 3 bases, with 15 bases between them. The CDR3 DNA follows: TGTGCCAGCACCAAAGAATACAGGGACACTGAAGCTTTCTTT. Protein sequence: CASTKEYRDTEAFF.

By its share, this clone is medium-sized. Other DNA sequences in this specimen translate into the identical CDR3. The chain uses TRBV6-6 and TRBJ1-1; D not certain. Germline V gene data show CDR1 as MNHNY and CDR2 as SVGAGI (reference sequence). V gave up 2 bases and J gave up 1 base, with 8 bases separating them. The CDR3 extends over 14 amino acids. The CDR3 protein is CASSYGQKNTEAFF. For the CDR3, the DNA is TGTGCCAGCAGTTACGGCCAGAAGAACACTGAAGCTTTCTTT.

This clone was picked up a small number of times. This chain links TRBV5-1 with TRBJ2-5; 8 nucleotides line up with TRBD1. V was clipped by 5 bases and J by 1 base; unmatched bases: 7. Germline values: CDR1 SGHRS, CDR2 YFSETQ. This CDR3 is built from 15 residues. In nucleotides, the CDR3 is TGCGCCAGCAGACGCTCAACAGGGGGCCAAGAGACCCAGTACTTC. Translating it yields CASRRSTGGQETQYF.

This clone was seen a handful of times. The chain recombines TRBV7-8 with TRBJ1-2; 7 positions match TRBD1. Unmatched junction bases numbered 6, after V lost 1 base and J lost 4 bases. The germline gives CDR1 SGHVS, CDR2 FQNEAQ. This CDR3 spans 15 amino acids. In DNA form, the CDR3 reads TGTGCCAGCAGCTTAGAGGGACAGCTTCCCTATGGCTACACCTTC. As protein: CASSLEGQLPYGYTF.

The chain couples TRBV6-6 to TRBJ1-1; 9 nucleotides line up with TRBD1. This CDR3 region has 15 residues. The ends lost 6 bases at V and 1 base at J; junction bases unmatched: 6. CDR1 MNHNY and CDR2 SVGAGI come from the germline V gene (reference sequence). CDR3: CASRQGTGKNTEAFF. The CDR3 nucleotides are TGTGCCAGCAGGCAAGGGACAGGGAAGAACACTGAAGCTTTCTTT.

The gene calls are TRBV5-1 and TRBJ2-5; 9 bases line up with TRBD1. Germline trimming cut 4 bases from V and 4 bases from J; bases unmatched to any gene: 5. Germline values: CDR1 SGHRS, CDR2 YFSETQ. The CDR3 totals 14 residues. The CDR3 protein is CASSLLGQGETQYF. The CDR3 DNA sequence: TGCGCCAGCAGCCTCCTGGGACAGGGAGAGACCCAGTACTTC.

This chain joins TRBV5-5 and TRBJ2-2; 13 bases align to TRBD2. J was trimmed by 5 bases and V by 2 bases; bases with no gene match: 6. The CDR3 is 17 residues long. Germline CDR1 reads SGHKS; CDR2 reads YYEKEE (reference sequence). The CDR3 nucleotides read TGTGCCAGCAGCTTTAGGACTAGCGGGAGTGGGACCGGGGAGCTGTTTTTT. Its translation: CASSFRTSGSGTGELFF. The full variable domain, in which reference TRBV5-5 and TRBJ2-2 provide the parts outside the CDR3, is DAGVTQSPTHLIKTRGQQVTLRCSPISGHKSVSWYQQVLGQGPQFIFQYYEKEERGRGNFPDRFSARQFPNYSSELNVNALLLGDSALYLCASSFRTSGSGTGELFFGEGSRLTVL.